These 20 T cell receptor beta chains share one sample of origin, sequenced in a study of blood T cell repertoires in COVID-19. Sequencing used immunoSEQ multiplex PCR; TCRdb keeps in-frame clones, though not all of them. The table has about 200,000 clones, around 81% seen once. The sequencing sample was made of PBMCs or T cells enriched from blood (not recorded which). Every receptor here comes from a middle-aged man who had recovered from COVID-19.

The chain carries TRBV12-3 or TRBV12-4 and TRBJ1-1; D remains unclear. V gave up 3 bases and J gave up 7 bases, with 6 bases separating them. The CDR3 contains 11 residues. CDR3 sequence: CASSFPSEAFF. DNA of the CDR3: TGTGCCAGCAGTTTTCCCAGTGAAGCTTTCTTT.

The rearrangement uses TRBV4-1 and TRBJ1-5; D not resolved. CDR3 size: 15 residues. Trimming removed 0 bases from V and 4 bases from J, with 10 bases in between. From germline, CDR1 is MGHRA and CDR2 YSYEKL. In nucleotides, the CDR3 is TGCGCCAGCAGCCAAGACCGGAGGGTTAATCAGCCCCAGCATTTT. Protein: CASSQDRRVNQPQHF.

This clone was picked up one time. This rearrangement joins TRBV2 to TRBJ2-1, with D perhaps matching TRBD1 (5 bases). Trimming removed 6 bases from V and 10 bases from J, with 22 bases in between. The CDR3 has 15 residues. Germline V lookup: CDR1 SNHLY, CDR2 FYNNEI. The CDR3 here is CASSYNRNANEEQFF. Written as DNA, the CDR3 is TGTGCCAGCAGCTACAACAGGAACGCGAATGAGGAGCAGTTCTTC.

The chain couples TRBV6-2 or TRBV6-3 to TRBJ1-1, with D tentatively TRBD1 (5 bases). Looked up from germline, CDR1 is MNHEY and CDR2 is SVGEGT. V was pared by 6 bases and J by 1 base, with 21 bases between. The CDR3 is 17 residues long. The chain's CDR3 is CASSSPPRGGGNTEAFF. Here the CDR3 DNA reads TGTGCCAGCAGCTCTCCCCCACGGGGGGGAGGGAACACTGAAGCTTTCTTT.

The chain carries TRBV3-1 (or the pseudogene TRBV3-2) and TRBJ2-5; 15 positions agree with TRBD2. V shed 3 bases and J 1 base; nucleotides not matched to a gene: 6. Germline CDR1 and CDR2: LGHDT and YNNKEL (reference sequence). This CDR3 has 18 residues. Written as DNA, the CDR3 is TGTGCCAGCAGCCAGAGGACTAGCGGGGGGGCCTCCCAAGAGACCCAGTACTTC. This codes for CASSQRTSGGASQETQYF.

The V gene is TRBV5-1, the J gene TRBJ2-3; 8 bases line up with TRBD2. V was pared by 0 bases and J by 5 bases, with 8 bases of the junction left unmatched. The CDR3 runs to 16 residues. Germline CDR1 and CDR2: SGHRS and YFSETQ. The CDR3 DNA sequence: TGCGCCAGCAGCTTGGCGGCGGGGGGCACAATAGATACGCAGTATTTT. Translation gives CASSLAAGGTIDTQYF.

This clone was recorded once. J is TRBJ1-5 and V is TRBV30; the match to TRBD1 covers 11 bases. The V segment lost 2 bases and the J segment 5 bases; nucleotides outside the gene matches: 2. The CDR3 extends over 14 amino acids. Germline CDR1 and CDR2: GTSNPN and SVGIG (reference sequence). CDR3 DNA: TGTGCCTGGAGTATGGGACAGGGGGATCAGCCCCAGCATTTT. It yields the protein CAWSMGQGDQPQHF.

The J gene is TRBJ1-1, the V gene TRBV7-8, with 9 bases aligning to TRBD1. The CDR3 has 15 amino acids. J gave up 6 bases and V 5 bases, and 10 bases lay outside the gene matches. CDR1 and CDR2 from the germline V gene are SGHVS and FQNEAQ. Written as DNA, the CDR3 is TGTGCCAGCAGCCAATGGACAGGGGAGGTCGCTGAAGCTTTCTTT. Its translation: CASSQWTGEVAEAFF.

The chain is built from TRBV5-1 and TRBJ1-6; possibly TRBD1 for D (6 bases). The length of the CDR3 is 15 residues. Trimming stripped 0 bases from V and 6 bases from J, with 10 bases between. CDR1 SGHRS and CDR2 YFSETQ come from the germline V gene. The CDR3 coding sequence is TGCGCCAGCAGCTTGGCGGACAGCTCTAATTCACCCCTCCACTTT. This gives the protein CASSLADSSNSPLHF.

This chain links TRBV5-7 with TRBJ1-5; 8 nucleotides align to TRBD1. TRBV5-7 is known as an ORF, though its function is uncertain. The CDR3 spans 17 residues. V was pared by 0 bases and J by 1 base, with 6 bases of the junction left unmatched. CDR3 region: CASSLATAGGSNQPQHF. DNA of the CDR3: TGTGCCAGCAGCTTGGCCACGGCAGGGGGCAGCAATCAGCCCCAGCATTTT.

With respect to this clone: Since a much larger clone is just one base distant, this may be a read error. Other DNA sequences in this sample translate to the same CDR3. This chain links TRBV9 with TRBJ1-1, with a possible D match to TRBD1 (6 bases). The germline CDR1 and CDR2 sequences are SGDLS and YYNGEE. With 0 bases removed from V and 1 base from J, the gap between germline ends came to 7 bases. This CDR3 spans 14 amino acids. CDR3 loop: CASSVVGGNTEAFF. Written as DNA, the CDR3 is TGTGCCAGCAGCGTAGTAGGGGGGAACACTGAAGCTTTCTTT.

The chain has TRBV5-4 and TRBJ2-1; D call uncertain. The CDR3 covers 15 residues. Looked up from germline, CDR1 is SGHNT and CDR2 is YYREEE (reference sequence). The germline V and J ends were trimmed by 0 bases and 0 bases, with 7 bases remaining between them. CDR3 amino acids: CASSLDWSSYNEQFF. Here the CDR3 DNA reads TGTGCCAGCAGCTTGGACTGGAGCTCCTACAATGAGCAGTTCTTC.

This clone turned up a few times. The chain couples TRBV23-1 to TRBJ2-7, with D perhaps matching TRBD1 (6 bases). TRBV23-1 is given ORF status, its function remaining uncertain. The CDR3 spans 14 residues. Trimming left V 0 bases short and J 6 bases short, with 12 bases between. This CDR3 reads CASSQSQEGVEQYF. For the CDR3, the DNA is TGCGCCAGCAGTCAATCCCAAGAGGGGGTCGAGCAGTACTTC.

The chain recombines TRBV7-2 with TRBJ1-1; a weak D match, TRBD1 (6 bases). The CDR3 sequence is 15 residues long. The ends were cut back, 2 bases at V and 2 bases at J, with 12 bases in the middle. Germline assignment: CDR1 SGHTA and CDR2 FQGNSA. CDR3 bases: TGTGCCAGCAGCTTAAAGGACAGACTAAACACTGAAGCTTTCTTT. It yields the protein CASSLKDRLNTEAFF.

The chain recombines TRBV6-5 with TRBJ1-5, with a weak D call TRBD1 (5 bases). The CDR3 spans 14 residues. Germline loops: CDR1 MNHEY, CDR2 SVGAGI. V shed 2 bases and J shed 3 bases, with 8 bases lying between them. In DNA form, the CDR3 reads TGTGCCAGCAGTTACGACAGTTACAATCAGCCCCAGCATTTT. The encoded protein is CASSYDSYNQPQHF.

The chain joins TRBV5-1 to TRBJ2-2, with 10 bases that match TRBD2. From germline, CDR1 is SGHRS and CDR2 YFSETQ. The CDR3 totals 16 residues. Germline trimming cut 2 bases from V and 0 bases from J; bases unmatched to any gene: 1. The CDR3 sequence: CASSFLAGANTGELFF. The CDR3 nucleotides are TGCGCCAGCAGCTTTCTAGCGGGGGCGAACACCGGGGAGCTGTTTTTT.

This chain links TRBV5-1 with TRBJ2-3, with 11 bases lining up with TRBD1. CDR3 size: 15 residues. Germline assignment: CDR1 SGHRS and CDR2 YFSETQ. V was clipped by 3 bases and J by 3 bases; unmatched bases: 3. As DNA, the CDR3 is TGCGCCAGCAGCTATGGACAGGGGGCGACAGATACGCAGTATTTT. Amino acids: CASSYGQGATDTQYF.

The chain uses TRBV19 and TRBJ1-4; 8 bases align to TRBD1. V lost 6 bases and J lost 8; bases outside the gene matches: 14. The CDR3 runs 16 residues. CDR1 is LNHDA and CDR2 is SQIVND in the germline V gene (reference sequence). CDR3 DNA: TGTGCCAGTAGCCAAAGAGGACAGGGTAATTTGGAAAAACTGTTTTTT. Its translation is CASSQRGQGNLEKLFF.

The chain employs TRBV6-1 and TRBJ2-7; the match to TRBD2 covers 7 bases. The germline gives CDR1 MNHNS, CDR2 SASEGT. There are 15 residues in the CDR3. The V and J ends lost 2 bases and 6 bases, in that order; junction bases with no gene match: 10. The CDR3 DNA reads TGTGCCAGCAGTGAAAGAAGGACCCGCGGGGGCGAGCAGTACTTC. Its protein product is CASSERRTRGGEQYF.

This chain connects TRBV18 to TRBJ1-1; D is unresolved. Germline V gives CDR1 KGHSH, CDR2 LQKENI. V was clipped by 6 bases and J by 2 bases, with 16 bases between them. CDR3 length equals 15 residues. The chain's CDR3 is CASSLRRGVNTEAFF. The CDR3 nucleotides are TGTGCCAGCTCCCTAAGGAGAGGTGTTAACACTGAAGCTTTCTTT.